Sequencing of this T cell receptor beta chain was carried out in a study of T cell responses to AZD1222 COVID-19 vaccine. On the study more broadly: Timing groups of about 4 and about 12 weeks for second doses were pooled. The study's findings and limits: White British people made up most donors, females outnumbered males, and clonal diversity was possibly underestimated. Spike-wide coverage was observed for vaccine-associated CD4 TCRs, with dominant responses at 160-218 and 743-854.

The CDR3 covers 15 residues. The germline gives CDR1 SGHRS, CDR2 YFSETQ. V shed 4 bases and J 2 bases; nucleotides not matched to a gene: 3. The protocol was immunoSEQ multiplex PCR, while the TCRdb copy is restricted to in-frame clones and leaves out a portion. The top ten hold under 10% of the sample, which has 120,000 or so clones, around 93% seen once. Details on this clone: Its specificity is not known.

The source was peripheral blood, collected on day 0 of AZD1222 vaccination. The source of this sequence is an adult in good health. The J gene is TRBJ2-6, the V gene TRBV5-1, with 7 bases aligning to TRBD1. The CDR3 here is CASSPTGTGANVLTF. Here the CDR3 DNA reads TGCGCCAGCAGCCCGACAGGGACTGGGGCCAACGTCCTGACTTTC.